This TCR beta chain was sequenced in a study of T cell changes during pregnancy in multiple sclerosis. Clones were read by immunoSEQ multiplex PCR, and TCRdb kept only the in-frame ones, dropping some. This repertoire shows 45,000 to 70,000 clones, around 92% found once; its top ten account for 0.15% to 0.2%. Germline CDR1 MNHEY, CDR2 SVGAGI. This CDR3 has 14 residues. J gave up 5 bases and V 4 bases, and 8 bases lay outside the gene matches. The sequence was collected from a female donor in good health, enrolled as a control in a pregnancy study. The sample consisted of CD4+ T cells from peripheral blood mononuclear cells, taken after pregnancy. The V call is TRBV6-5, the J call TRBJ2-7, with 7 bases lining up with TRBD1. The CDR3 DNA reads TGTGCCAGCAGTTGGCGGACAGGCCAGGACGAGCAGTACTTC. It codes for CASSWRTGQDEQYF.